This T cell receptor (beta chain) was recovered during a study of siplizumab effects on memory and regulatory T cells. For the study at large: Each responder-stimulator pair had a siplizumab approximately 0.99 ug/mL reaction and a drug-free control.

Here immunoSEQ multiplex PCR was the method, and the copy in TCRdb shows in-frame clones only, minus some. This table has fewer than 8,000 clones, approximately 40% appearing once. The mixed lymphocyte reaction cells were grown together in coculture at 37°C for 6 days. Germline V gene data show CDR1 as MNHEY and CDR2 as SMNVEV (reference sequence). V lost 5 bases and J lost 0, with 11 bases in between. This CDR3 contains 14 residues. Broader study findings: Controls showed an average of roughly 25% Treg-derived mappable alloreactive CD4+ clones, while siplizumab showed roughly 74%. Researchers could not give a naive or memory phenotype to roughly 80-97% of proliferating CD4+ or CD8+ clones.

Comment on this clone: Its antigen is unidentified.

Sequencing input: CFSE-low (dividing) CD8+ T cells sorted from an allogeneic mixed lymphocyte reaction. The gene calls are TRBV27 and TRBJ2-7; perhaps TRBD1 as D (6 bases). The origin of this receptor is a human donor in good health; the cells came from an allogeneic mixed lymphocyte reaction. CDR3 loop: CASSVTGDSYEQYF. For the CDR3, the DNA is TGTGCCAGCAGTGTGACAGGCGACTCCTACGAGCAGTACTTC.